These 28 T cell receptor beta chains were all obtained from the same sample, sequenced in a study of PD-1 blockade in classical Hodgkin lymphoma. Clones were read by immunoSEQ multiplex PCR, and TCRdb kept only the in-frame ones, dropping some. The data contain about 41,000 clones, 76% of them singletons. All trial patients relapsed after autologous stem cell transplantation. The input for sequencing was peripheral blood mononuclear cells (PBMCs), taken at baseline. These receptors were obtained from a human donor with classical Hodgkin lymphoma.

The V and J genes are TRBV27 and TRBJ2-1; no definite D call. The V end was cut by 1 base, the J end by 7 bases, with 11 bases between. The germline V gene encodes CDR1 MNHEY and CDR2 SMNVEV (reference sequence). CDR3 length: 14 amino acids. CDR3 protein: CASSLWAEANEQFF. The CDR3 coding sequence is TGTGCCAGCAGTTTATGGGCGGAAGCGAATGAGCAGTTCTTC.

V usage is TRBV7-2 and J usage is TRBJ2-7, with D unresolved. Germline CDR1 SGHTA, CDR2 FQGNSA. Trimming took off 3 bases at V and 0 bases at J, with 6 bases between the two ends. The CDR3 is made up of 13 amino acids. The CDR3 nucleotides read TGTGCCAGCAGCTTCGGGCCCTCCTACGAGCAGTACTTC. Protein sequence: CASSFGPSYEQYF.

This clone was seen a few times. The V and J genes are TRBV9 and TRBJ1-1; D perhaps matches TRBD1 (5 bases). The V gene's germline CDR1 is SGDLS and CDR2 YYNGEE. The CDR3 covers 13 residues. Between the trimmed V and J ends, which lost 4 bases and 2 bases, there was a span of 9 bases. CDR3 coding DNA: TGTGCCAGCAGCCTAGACAGAAACACTGAAGCTTTCTTT. This translates into CASSLDRNTEAFF.

This chain uses TRBV28 with TRBJ2-3; 11 bases are shared with TRBD2. Germline CDR1 and CDR2: MDHEN and SYDVKM. V was clipped by 5 bases and J by 5 bases; unmatched bases: 9. There are 16 residues in the CDR3. CDR3 DNA: TGTGCCAGCAGTCGCCTTCGACTAGCGGGGCAAGATACGCAGTATTTT. It translates to CASSRLRLAGQDTQYF.

This chain links TRBV5-1 with TRBJ1-1; 7 nucleotides align to TRBD1. CDR3 size: 15 residues. With 2 bases clipped from V and 4 bases from J, the junction kept 8 bases outside the gene matches. CDR1 is SGHRS and CDR2 is YFSETQ in the germline V gene. The CDR3 DNA follows: TGCGCCAGCAGCTTCAAGACAGGGATGGGCACTGAAGCTTTCTTT. Its translation is CASSFKTGMGTEAFF.

The chain employs TRBV19 and TRBJ2-7; 8 nucleotides align to TRBD2. The trim removed 5 bases at V and 3 bases at J, leaving 12 bases unmatched. This CDR3 has 16 residues. The germline CDR1 and CDR2 sequences are LNHDA and SQIVND (reference sequence). The CDR3 protein is CASSAPLGGTSYEQYF. CDR3 DNA sequence: TGTGCCAGTAGTGCACCCCTGGGGGGGACTAGCTACGAGCAGTACTTC.

This chain uses TRBV6-1 with TRBJ1-1, with a possible D match to TRBD1 (6 bases). CDR1 and CDR2 from the germline V gene are MNHNS and SASEGT. This CDR3 has 11 amino acids. Trimming took off 6 bases at V and 7 bases at J, with 9 bases between the two ends. The CDR3 loop is CASRDSFEAFF. In nucleotides, the CDR3 is TGTGCCAGCAGGGACAGTTTTGAAGCTTTCTTT.

This clone has just one count. The chain links TRBV18 to TRBJ2-3, with TRBD2 matching 7 bases. Germline V CDR1 and CDR2: KGHSH, LQKENI. The V and J ends lost 1 base and 0 bases, in that order; junction bases with no gene match: 7. This CDR3 has 17 residues. The CDR3 nucleotides are TGTGCCAGCTCACCACTGCTAGCGGTAACTAGCACAGATACGCAGTATTTT. Translating gives CASSPLLAVTSTDTQYF.

This chain uses TRBV28 with TRBJ1-5; D might be TRBD1 (6 bases). The ends were cut back, 6 bases at V and 5 bases at J, with 14 bases in the middle. Germline V lookup: CDR1 MDHEN, CDR2 SYDVKM. The CDR3 length is 14 residues. The CDR3 region is CASRGRQVYQPQHF. Here the CDR3 DNA reads TGTGCCAGCAGGGGACGACAGGTCTATCAGCCCCAGCATTTT. The whole variable domain, remainder taken from reference TRBV28 and TRBJ1-5, is DVKVTQSSRYLVKRTGEKVFLECVQDMDHENMFWYRQDPGLGLRLIYFSYDVKMKEKGDIPEGYSVSREKKERFSLILESASTNQTSMYLCASRGRQVYQPQHFGDGTRLSIL.

The V call is TRBV29-1, the J call TRBJ2-5; the D is unclear. The V gene lost 4 bases and the J gene lost 5 bases, with 5 bases spanning the gap. Germline assignment: CDR1 SQVTM and CDR2 ANQGSEA. The CDR3 loop spans 10 amino acids. The CDR3 coding sequence is TGCAGCGTTGTTCGCGAGACCCAGTACTTC. It specifies CSVVRETQYF.

The genes are TRBV6-1 and TRBJ2-1; possibly TRBD1 for D (5 bases). The CDR3 has 13 residues. Trimming stripped 5 bases from V and 10 bases from J, with 15 bases between. Germline-derived CDR1 and CDR2 are MNHNS and SASEGT. DNA of the CDR3: TGTGCCAGCAGTAGAGACAGTTCAGGCGAGCAGTTCTTC. Translating it yields CASSRDSSGEQFF.

This sequence joins TRBV6-5 and TRBJ1-1; 7 nucleotides agree with TRBD1. Germline V gene sequence: CDR1 MNHEY, CDR2 SVGAGI. The CDR3 covers 14 residues. V was clipped by 5 bases and J by 1 base; unmatched bases: 4. CDR3 sequence (DNA): TGTGCCAGCAGTCAACAGGGGACGAACACTGAAGCTTTCTTT. This gives the protein CASSQQGTNTEAFF.

V usage is TRBV10-3 and J usage is TRBJ2-5, with TRBD1 matching 7 bases. Germline CDR1 is ENHRY and CDR2 is SYGVKD. The CDR3 has 14 amino acids. V dropped 2 bases and J dropped 5; count of bases not matched to a gene: 5. The CDR3 DNA reads as TGTGCCATCAGTGAGGGGACAGCCAGGGAGACCCAGTACTTC. It specifies CAISEGTARETQYF.

The chain combines TRBV27 with TRBJ1-5; 8 positions agree with TRBD1. V lost 6 bases, J lost 6 bases, and 7 bases stayed unmatched. The CDR3 totals 14 residues. The germline V gene encodes CDR1 MNHEY and CDR2 SMNVEV (reference sequence). CDR3 region: CASSPGGAAQPQHF. CDR3 in DNA: TGTGCCAGCAGCCCAGGGGGCGCAGCTCAGCCCCAGCATTTT.

The chain couples TRBV19 to TRBJ1-5, with TRBD1 identical over 8 bases. V lost 3 bases and J lost 4; bases outside the gene matches: 8. CDR3 length: 16 residues. Germline CDR1 reads LNHDA; CDR2 reads SQIVND (reference sequence). CDR3 nucleotide sequence: TGTGCCAGTAGTATGACAGGGGCCCCAGGGAATCAGCCCCAGCATTTT. Translated: CASSMTGAPGNQPQHF.

This clone was seen a few times. The rearrangement joins TRBV9 to TRBJ2-6, with 7 bases that match TRBD2. The J segment lost 4 bases and the V segment lost 4 bases, leaving 5 bases of the junction unmatched. This CDR3 spans 15 amino acids. Per the germline V gene, CDR1 is SGDLS and CDR2 is YYNGEE. For the CDR3, the DNA is TGTGCCAGCAGCAGCGGGACTCTAGGGGCCAACGTCCTGACTTTC. Translating it yields CASSSGTLGANVLTF.

V and J are TRBV27 and TRBJ2-1, with no clear D. V was cut by 2 bases and J by 7 bases, with 6 bases left in between. Looked up from germline, CDR1 is MNHEY and CDR2 is SMNVEV (reference sequence). This CDR3 region has 12 residues. The CDR3 loop is CASSLVGNEQFF. The CDR3 bases are TGTGCCAGCAGTTTAGTGGGGAATGAGCAGTTCTTC.

The chain employs TRBV11-2 and TRBJ2-7; no firm D call. Trimming took 2 bases from V and 4 from J, leaving 21 bases between them. Germline assignment: CDR1 SGHAT and CDR2 FQNNGV. This CDR3 comprises 17 residues. The CDR3 region is CASSLKISMGQPYEQYF. The DNA for the CDR3 is TGTGCCAGCAGCTTAAAGATCTCTATGGGTCAGCCATACGAGCAGTACTTC.

CDR3 DNA: TGTGCCAGCAGTCCCCGGACTAGCGGGAGGGTTGAGCAGTTCTTC. Translating it yields CASSPRTSGRVEQFF. The chain links TRBV6-4 to TRBJ2-1; TRBD2 aligns across 15 bases. The CDR3 has 15 residues. Germline CDR1 and CDR2: MRHNA and SNTAGT. V lost 5 bases, J lost 9 bases, and 5 bases stayed unmatched.

The gene calls are TRBV11-3 and TRBJ2-1, with 7 positions matching TRBD2. Germline V lookup: CDR1 SGHNT, CDR2 YENEEA. Trimming took 4 bases from V and 7 from J; bases not matched to a gene: 7. The CDR3 loop spans 14 amino acids. The CDR3 nucleotides are TGTGCCAGCAGCTCGCGATGGGGGGGAAATGAGCAGTTCTTC. It translates to CASSSRWGGNEQFF.

The chain uses TRBV5-1 and TRBJ2-7; TRBD2 is a possible D gene (5 bases). V was pared by 0 bases and J by 4 bases, with 14 bases between. Germline values: CDR1 SGHRS, CDR2 YFSETQ. This CDR3 is built from 15 residues. CDR3 amino acids: CASSLGEGLGYEQYF. DNA for the CDR3: TGCGCCAGCAGCTTGGGTGAGGGCCTTGGGTACGAGCAGTACTTC.

The chain is built from TRBV7-9 and TRBJ2-7, with D possibly being TRBD1 or TRBD2 (5 bases each). The CDR3 has 17 residues. Germline V gene sequence: CDR1 SEHNR, CDR2 FQNEAQ (reference sequence). The ends were cut back, 5 bases at V and 0 bases at J, with 20 bases in the middle. The CDR3 DNA reads TGTGCCAGCAGCGGGGGAGACAGCCGAGACCTCTCCTACGAGCAGTACTTC. Protein sequence: CASSGGDSRDLSYEQYF.

The chain uses TRBV2 and TRBJ2-7; no firm D call. The CDR3 loop spans 11 amino acids. Trimming left V 8 bases short and J 3 bases short, with 8 bases between. Per the germline V gene, CDR1 is SNHLY and CDR2 is FYNNEI. DNA for the CDR3: TGTGCCAGCTTACAGAGCTACGAGCAGTACTTC. This sequence encodes CASLQSYEQYF.

V is TRBV20-1 and J is TRBJ2-1; no reliable D call. Trimming took 3 bases from V and 9 from J, leaving 9 bases between them. Germline V CDR1 and CDR2: DFQATT, SNEGSKA (reference sequence). The CDR3 is 11 residues long. CDR3 nucleotides: TGCAGTGCTAGCCGCCAATTTGAGCAGTTCTTC. Its protein product is CSASRQFEQFF.

The chain couples TRBV21-1 to TRBJ1-3; the listed D gene, TRBD1, was not tested against the DNA. TRBV21-1 is given as a pseudogene. This CDR3 contains 19 residues. CDR3 sequence: CASSKGGHGQPISGNTIYF. The CDR3 DNA is TGTGCCAGCAGCAAAGGAGGTCACGGACAGCCCATCTCTGGAAACACCATATATTTT.

The CDR3 bases are TGTGCCAGCAGCGTTGATCTAGCGGGAGAGGCCGGGGAGCTGTTTTTT. Translation gives CASSVDLAGEAGELFF. The V and J genes are TRBV9 and TRBJ2-2; TRBD2 matches 10 bases. Unmatched junction bases numbered 7, after V lost 2 bases and J lost 6 bases. Per the germline V gene, CDR1 is SGDLS and CDR2 is YYNGEE. The CDR3 consists of 16 residues.

This rearrangement joins TRBV7-3 to TRBJ1-1; D is perhaps TRBD1 (5 bases). This CDR3 contains 16 residues. Germline V CDR1 and CDR2: SGHTA, FQGTGA. V lost 2 bases and J 1 base, leaving 14 bases between the germline ends. CDR3 protein: CASSLWASTGNTEAFF. Written as DNA, the CDR3 is TGTGCCAGCAGCTTATGGGCGAGCACAGGGAACACTGAAGCTTTCTTT.

The CDR3 is CASSYSDSPSYEQYF. The CDR3 nucleotides read TGTGCCAGCAGTTACTCCGACTCCCCTTCCTACGAGCAGTACTTC. J is TRBJ2-7 and V is TRBV6-6; no clear D gene. Per germline, CDR1 MNHNY and CDR2 SVGAGI (reference sequence). The V and J ends lost 0 bases and 1 base respectively, with 10 bases between them. The length of the CDR3 is 15 residues.